The next 26 T cell receptor beta chains were all read from a single sample in a study of shared clonotypes between healthy human individuals (TCRdb year 2020). To prepare the library, the immunoSEQ multiplex PCR assay was applied. As stored in TCRdb, this immuneACCESS dataset retains in-frame rearrangements with V and J assigned. A fraction of the clones does not appear; measured against another copy, unresolved V genes explain less than half of the discrepancy, and the remainder lacks a known reason. Here the sample has around 2.5 million clones; roughly 93% occur a single time. Around 0.37% of the sample goes to the ten largest clones. Source material: naive CD4+ T cells from PBMCs. The cell subset or site tag for this specimen amounts to: CD45RA+ positively selected. These receptors were collected from a man between 18 and 35 years old in good health. Some clones in this sample may be carry-over from other donors' samples.

This chain uses TRBV19 with TRBJ1-3; D not resolved. The CDR3 is 15 residues long. The germline V and J ends were trimmed by 5 bases and 2 bases, with 13 bases remaining between them. Looked up from germline, CDR1 is LNHDA and CDR2 is SQIVND (reference sequence). CDR3 region: CASSLNSVPGNTIYF. The CDR3 DNA follows: TGTGCCAGTAGTCTTAACAGTGTTCCTGGAAACACCATATATTTT. The whole variable domain, filled in from reference TRBV19 and TRBJ1-3, reads DGGITQSPKYLFRKEGQNVTLSCEQNLNHDAMYWYRQDPGQGLRLIYYSQIVNDFQKGDIAEGYSVSREKKESFPLTVTSAQKNPTAFYLCASSLNSVPGNTIYFGEGSWLTVV.

The chain is built from TRBV27 and TRBJ2-7, with 11 bases fitting TRBD1. This CDR3 contains 18 residues. Germline V gene lookup returns CDR1 MNHEY and CDR2 SMNVEV (reference sequence). J was trimmed by 1 base and V by 3 bases; bases with no gene match: 11. CDR3: CASSFAGTGGFESYEQYF. The CDR3 DNA is TGTGCCAGCAGTTTCGCCGGGACAGGGGGATTCGAGTCCTACGAGCAGTACTTC.

This chain uses TRBV7-3 with TRBJ2-5; maybe TRBD2 (6 bases). V was pared by 2 bases and J by 5 bases, with 12 bases between. The germline CDR1 and CDR2 sequences are SGHTA and FQGTGA. This CDR3 is built from 14 residues. CDR3 protein: CASSLLGRLETQYF. DNA of the CDR3: TGTGCCAGCAGCTTACTGGGGAGGTTGGAGACCCAGTACTTC.

A remark on this clone: Distinct nucleotide sequences in the sample also encode this CDR3. This sequence joins TRBV5-1 and TRBJ2-1, with TRBD1 matching 9 bases. J lost 6 bases, V lost 3 bases, and 4 bases had no gene match. CDR1 and CDR2 from the germline V gene are SGHRS and YFSETQ. This CDR3 comprises 14 residues. For the CDR3, the DNA is TGCGCCAGCAGCTGGGGGACAGGGAGCAATGAGCAGTTCTTC. This sequence encodes CASSWGTGSNEQFF.

DNA of the CDR3: TGTGCCAGCAGCCCGGCAGATTGGGCCTACGAGCAGTACTTC. Protein: CASSPADWAYEQYF. This chain links TRBV5-5 with TRBJ2-7; no reliable D call. The V end lost 4 bases, the J end lost 2 bases, and 13 bases lay between the germline ends. The CDR3 runs 14 residues. Germline assignment: CDR1 SGHKS and CDR2 YYEKEE (reference sequence).

A single count supports this clone. The chain carries TRBV27 and TRBJ2-7; weak D call: TRBD2 (5 bases). The CDR3 contains 15 residues. V gave up 1 base and J gave up 6 bases, with 16 bases separating them. CDR1 and CDR2 from the germline V gene are MNHEY and SMNVEV (reference sequence). The DNA for the CDR3 is TGTGCCAGCAGTTTATTCCGAGAGGGTTTGAGCGAGCAGTACTTC. It translates to CASSLFREGLSEQYF.

This clone showed up just a few times. The chain uses TRBV7-2 and TRBJ1-1; TRBD1 might be the D (5 bases). CDR3 length: 15 amino acids. Germline values: CDR1 SGHTA, CDR2 FQGNSA. V was shortened by 1 base and J by 3 bases, with 12 bases between the two germline ends. CDR3 DNA sequence: TGTGCCAGCAGCTTAGTCTCTCCAGGGCACACTGAAGCTTTCTTT. The encoded protein is CASSLVSPGHTEAFF.

CDR3 protein: CASSSGLAPEAETQYF. The CDR3 DNA sequence: TGTGCCAGTAGTAGCGGACTAGCGCCAGAGGCGGAGACCCAGTACTTC. The chain has TRBV19 and TRBJ2-5, with TRBD2 identical over 9 bases. This CDR3 is built from 16 residues. In germline, CDR1 is LNHDA, CDR2 SQIVND (reference sequence). After removal of 4 bases from V and 5 bases from J, the junction contained 11 bases not matched to a gene.

Regarding this clone: This CDR3 is also generated by other DNA sequences in the sample. This rearrangement joins TRBV7-2 to TRBJ2-7, with TRBD1 matching 11 bases. Germline assignment: CDR1 SGHTA and CDR2 FQGNSA. J was trimmed by 4 bases and V by 2 bases; bases with no gene match: 4. This CDR3 contains 15 residues. The CDR3 sequence: CASSLTGTGGYEQYF. DNA of the CDR3: TGTGCCAGCAGCTTAACCGGGACAGGGGGTTACGAGCAGTACTTC.

This sequence joins TRBV4-1 and TRBJ1-3, with D possibly being TRBD1 (6 bases). Trimming pared 3 bases from V and 2 bases from J, leaving 11 bases between. CDR1 MGHRA and CDR2 YSYEKL come from the germline V gene. CDR3 length equals 15 residues. CDR3 loop: CASSQGGGPGNTIYF. The CDR3 DNA follows: TGCGCCAGCAGCCAGGGGGGGGGCCCTGGAAACACCATATATTTT.

This clone was seen only once. This CDR3 is also generated by other DNA sequences in the sample. The V and J genes are TRBV5-1 and TRBJ1-3; 7 bases fit TRBD1. CDR3 length: 16 residues. In germline, CDR1 is SGHRS, CDR2 YFSETQ. The J segment lost 3 bases and the V segment lost 0 bases, leaving 6 bases of the junction unmatched. Written as DNA, the CDR3 is TGCGCCAGCAGCTTGGGAGCAGGGGGAAGTGGAAACACCATATATTTT. Protein product: CASSLGAGGSGNTIYF.

This chain links TRBV7-8 with TRBJ2-1, with TRBD2 matching over 11 bases. Trimming took 1 base from V and 9 from J; bases not matched to a gene: 5. This CDR3 contains 15 residues. Germline V gives CDR1 SGHVS, CDR2 FQNEAQ. The CDR3 sequence: CASSLVLAGVSEQFF. CDR3 sequence (DNA): TGTGCCAGCAGCTTAGTACTAGCGGGAGTGAGTGAGCAGTTCTTC.

This rearrangement joins TRBV5-6 to TRBJ1-4; D possibly corresponds to TRBD1 (5 bases). Germline V gene data show CDR1 as SGHDT and CDR2 as YYEEEE. There are 15 residues in the CDR3. Trimming removed 1 base from V and 4 bases from J, with 11 bases in between. The CDR3 sequence: CASSLSGRRNEKLFF. The CDR3 DNA reads as TGTGCCAGCAGCTTGTCGGGACGCCGTAATGAAAAACTGTTTTTT.

The genes are TRBV27 and TRBJ1-4; D may be TRBD1 (5 bases). Germline V gene lookup returns CDR1 MNHEY and CDR2 SMNVEV (reference sequence). V lost 2 bases and J lost 0, with 16 bases in between. The CDR3 is made up of 18 amino acids. The CDR3 DNA is TGTGCCAGCAGTTTAGGACCCCCAGGGCTTGCAACTAATGAAAAACTGTTTTTT. Its translation: CASSLGPPGLATNEKLFF. The whole variable domain, filled in from reference TRBV27 and TRBJ1-4, reads EAQVTQNPRYLITVTGKKLTVTCSQNMNHEYMSWYRQDPGLGLRQIYYSMNVEVTDKGDVPEGYKVSRKEKRNFPLILESPSPNQTSLYFCASSLGPPGLATNEKLFFGSGTQLSVL.

This sequence joins TRBV11-3 and TRBJ2-7; 7 nucleotides match TRBD2. The CDR3 has 17 residues. Germline lookup yields CDR1 SGHNT and CDR2 YENEEA. V lost 6 bases and J lost 1; bases outside the gene matches: 15. CDR3 nucleotides: TGTGCCAGCAGTCTAGGGAGGGGCGGACACTCTTCCTACGAGCAGTACTTC. Amino acid sequence: CASSLGRGGHSSYEQYF.

This chain uses TRBV5-6 with TRBJ2-3; the match to TRBD2 covers 9 bases. Looked up from germline, CDR1 is SGHDT and CDR2 is YYEEEE. After removal of 3 bases from V and 0 bases from J, the junction contained 5 bases not matched to a gene. The CDR3 runs to 16 residues. CDR3 residues: CASSWAGGTSTDTQYF. The CDR3 coding sequence is TGTGCCAGCAGCTGGGCGGGGGGGACTAGCACAGATACGCAGTATTTT. The whole variable domain, filled in from reference TRBV5-6 and TRBJ2-3, reads DAGVTQSPTHLIKTRGQQVTLRCSPKSGHDTVSWYQQALGQGPQFIFQYYEEEERQRGNFPDRFSGHQFPNYSSELNVNALLLGDSALYLCASSWAGGTSTDTQYFGPGTRLTVL.

The V and J genes are TRBV2 and TRBJ2-2, with D perhaps matching TRBD1 (7 bases). Germline lookup yields CDR1 SNHLY and CDR2 FYNNEI. Trimming left V 7 bases short and J 3 bases short, with 15 bases between. CDR3 size: 15 residues. Written as DNA, the CDR3 is TGTGCCAGCACCGGTCCAGGGGGGTACACCGGGGAGCTGTTTTTT. This gives the protein CASTGPGGYTGELFF.

The CDR3 sequence: CASSPSGSGNPVGNEQFF. The CDR3 bases are TGTGCCAGCAGCCCCTCGGGTAGCGGGAACCCCGTTGGGAATGAGCAGTTCTTC. The J gene is TRBJ2-1, the V gene TRBV9, with 8 bases that match TRBD2. The ends lost 4 bases at V and 7 bases at J; junction bases unmatched: 19. The CDR3 contains 18 residues. Germline V CDR1 and CDR2: SGDLS, YYNGEE.

The rearrangement uses TRBV14 and TRBJ2-1; 8 positions match TRBD1. This CDR3 has 16 residues. Germline V gives CDR1 SGHDN, CDR2 FVKESK. V lost 2 bases and J lost 8; bases outside the gene matches: 11. As DNA, the CDR3 is TGTGCCAGCAGCCAACCTGCTAGGACAGGGTATCATGAGCAGTTCTTC. This codes for CASSQPARTGYHEQFF.

This chain uses TRBV20-1 with TRBJ2-5; a weak D match, TRBD2 (6 bases). This CDR3 contains 11 residues. Per the germline V gene, CDR1 is DFQATT and CDR2 is SNEGSKA (reference sequence). V shed 4 bases and J shed 10 bases, with 13 bases lying between them. The CDR3 sequence: CSAKGRIGQYF. The CDR3 nucleotides read TGCAGTGCTAAGGGGAGGATTGGCCAGTACTTC.

Comment on this clone: The same CDR3 is also encoded by other DNA sequences in this sample. The V and J genes are TRBV7-2 and TRBJ1-1; no reliable D call. V lost 4 bases and J lost 11, with 14 bases in between. Germline V gene data show CDR1 as SGHTA and CDR2 as FQGNSA. CDR3 length: 12 amino acids. The CDR3 reads CASSSRTGRAFF. DNA of the CDR3: TGTGCCAGCAGCTCGCGGACGGGGAGGGCTTTCTTT.

V usage is TRBV5-1 and J usage is TRBJ1-2; D perhaps matches TRBD1 (5 bases). The CDR3 sequence is 15 residues long. In germline, CDR1 is SGHRS, CDR2 YFSETQ. V was cut by 0 bases and J by 4 bases, with 13 bases left in between. CDR3 amino acids: CASSLGAGRSYGYTF. DNA of the CDR3: TGCGCCAGCAGCTTGGGGGCGGGACGGAGCTATGGCTACACCTTC.

The chain has TRBV29-1 and TRBJ2-3, with D unresolved. CDR3 length equals 11 residues. The ends were cut back, 4 bases at V and 6 bases at J, with 8 bases in the middle. Looked up from germline, CDR1 is SQVTM and CDR2 is ANQGSEA. The DNA of the CDR3 is TGCAGCGTTGGTTACGCGGATACGCAGTATTTT. It translates to CSVGYADTQYF.

For this clone: Other nucleotide sequences in the sample specify the same CDR3. The V call is TRBV18, the J call TRBJ2-5, with 11 bases matching TRBD2. The CDR3 spans 16 residues. The V and J ends lost 1 base and 1 base, in that order; junction bases with no gene match: 2. Looked up from germline, CDR1 is KGHSH and CDR2 is LQKENI. The CDR3 loop reads CASSPLAGGPQETQYF. CDR3 sequence (DNA): TGTGCCAGCTCACCACTAGCGGGAGGGCCCCAAGAGACCCAGTACTTC. Complete variable domain (other parts from reference TRBV18 and TRBJ2-5): NAGVMQNPRHLVRRRGQEARLRCSPMKGHSHVYWYRQLPEEGLKFMVYLQKENIIDESGMPKERFSAEFPKEGPSILRIQQVVRGDSAAYFCASSPLAGGPQETQYFGPGTRLLVL.

The chain recombines TRBV19 with TRBJ1-2; D is uncertain. The ends were cut back, 10 bases at V and 3 bases at J, with 12 bases in the middle. The CDR3 sequence is 12 residues long. The germline gives CDR1 LNHDA, CDR2 SQIVND (reference sequence). CDR3 amino acids: CATPPGDYGYTF. As DNA, the CDR3 is TGTGCCACCCCACCAGGCGACTATGGCTACACCTTC.

The chain has TRBV5-6 and TRBJ2-2; TRBD1 aligns across 7 bases. This CDR3 region has 16 residues. Germline CDR1 and CDR2: SGHDT and YYEEEE. V lost 0 bases to trimming and J lost 2 bases; unmatched junction nucleotides: 4. Written as DNA, the CDR3 is TGTGCCAGCAGCTTGGTGCGACAGGGAAACACCGGGGAGCTGTTTTTT. This codes for CASSLVRQGNTGELFF.